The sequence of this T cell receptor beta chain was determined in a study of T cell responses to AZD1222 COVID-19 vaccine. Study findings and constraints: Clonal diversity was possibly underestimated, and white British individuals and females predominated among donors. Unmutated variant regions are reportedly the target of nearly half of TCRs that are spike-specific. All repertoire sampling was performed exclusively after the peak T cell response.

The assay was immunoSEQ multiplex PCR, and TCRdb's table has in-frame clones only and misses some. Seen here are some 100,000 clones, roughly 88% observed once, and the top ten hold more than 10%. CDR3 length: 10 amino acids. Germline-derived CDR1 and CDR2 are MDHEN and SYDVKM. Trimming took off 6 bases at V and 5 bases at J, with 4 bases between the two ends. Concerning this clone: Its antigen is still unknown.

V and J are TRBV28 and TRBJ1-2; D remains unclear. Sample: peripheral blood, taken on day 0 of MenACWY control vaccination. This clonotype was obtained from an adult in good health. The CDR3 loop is CASSRYGYTF. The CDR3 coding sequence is TGTGCCAGCAGCCGGTATGGCTACACCTTC.